This TCR beta chain was retrieved from a study of blood T cell repertoires in COVID-19. Sequenced by immunoSEQ multiplex PCR; TCRdb stores in-frame clones only, minus some. The sample lists over 100,000 clones; 85% to 90% were seen once. Trimming stripped 2 bases from V and 0 bases from J, with 11 bases between. The CDR3 is made up of 16 amino acids. CDR1 is MNHNS and CDR2 is SASEGT in the germline V gene. The chain has TRBV6-1 and TRBJ1-3; D remains unclear. The sequenced sample consisted of peripheral blood. This sequence was found in an elderly man with acute or convalescent COVID-19. CDR3 in amino acids: CASSESLGYSGNTIYF. The CDR3 region has the DNA TGTGCCAGCAGTGAATCCCTGGGCTACTCTGGAAACACCATATATTTT.